The 26 T cell receptor beta chains in this list originate from one sample, sequenced in a study of blood T cell repertoires in COVID-19. Sequencing was performed with immunoSEQ multiplex PCR; in TCRdb, only in-frame clones are kept and a portion is missing. The sample has roughly 300,000 clones; 85% are singletons. The sequenced sample was PBMCs or T cells enriched from blood (not recorded which). Source of these receptors: a woman aged 45-65 years who had recovered from COVID-19.

This chain connects TRBV6-2 or TRBV6-3 to TRBJ2-7, with 7 nucleotides matching TRBD2. Trimming took 5 bases from V and 7 from J; bases not matched to a gene: 26. This CDR3 is 19 amino acids long. In germline, CDR1 is MNHEY, CDR2 SVGEGT. The CDR3 nucleotides read TGTGCCAGCAGTCCCCGAGCTGGAGCGGGATGGGGGGACTGGAGGGAGCAGTACTTC. Translation: CASSPRAGAGWGDWREQYF.

V and J are TRBV28 and TRBJ2-7, with 7 bases lining up with TRBD1. CDR3 size: 14 residues. The V gene's germline CDR1 is MDHEN and CDR2 SYDVKM. J gave up 4 bases and V 3 bases, and 6 bases lay outside the gene matches. The CDR3 is CASSFRGLAYEQYF. The DNA of the CDR3 is TGTGCCAGCAGTTTTAGGGGGCTTGCGTACGAGCAGTACTTC. Full variable domain (rest looked up from reference TRBV28 and TRBJ2-7): DVKVTQSSRYLVKRTGEKVFLECVQDMDHENMFWYRQDPGLGLRLIYFSYDVKMKEKGDIPEGYSVSREKKERFSLILESASTNQTSMYLCASSFRGLAYEQYFGPGTRLTVT.

The gene calls are TRBV30 and TRBJ2-1; D is uncertain. The V end was cut by 4 bases, the J end by 0 bases, with 7 bases between. This CDR3 region has 13 residues. Germline lookup yields CDR1 GTSNPN and CDR2 SVGIG (reference sequence). In DNA, the CDR3 is TGTGCCTGGACAGTAAGCTCCTACAATGAGCAGTTCTTC. Translating it yields CAWTVSSYNEQFF.

The chain links TRBV11-3 to TRBJ2-5; TRBD2 aligns across 9 bases. The CDR3 totals 16 residues. Trimming at V came to 1 base and at J to 2 bases, leaving 5 bases not matched to a gene. In germline, CDR1 is SGHNT, CDR2 YENEEA. DNA of the CDR3: TGTGCCAGCAGCTTAGGTCGGCTAGCGGGACAAGAGACCCAGTACTTC. As protein: CASSLGRLAGQETQYF. The whole variable domain, remainder taken from reference TRBV11-3 and TRBJ2-5, is EAGVVQSPRYKIIEKKQPVAFWCNPISGHNTLYWYLQNLGQGPELLIRYENEEAVDDSQLPKDRFSAERLKGVDSTLKIQPAELGDSAVYLCASSLGRLAGQETQYFGPGTRLLVL.

This sequence joins TRBV24-1 and TRBJ2-1; 11 bases are shared with TRBD1. Per germline, CDR1 KGHDR and CDR2 SFDVKD. Trimming took 4 bases from V and 7 from J; bases not matched to a gene: 11. This CDR3 region has 17 residues. The CDR3 DNA follows: TGTGCCACCAGTGACACCAGTTCCGGACAGGGGGCGAATGAGCAGTTCTTC. The encoded protein is CATSDTSSGQGANEQFF.

The chain recombines TRBV7-9 with TRBJ2-7; 7 bases are shared with TRBD1. Germline V lookup: CDR1 SEHNR, CDR2 FQNEAQ (reference sequence). The CDR3 runs 15 residues. V lost 5 bases and J lost 3; bases outside the gene matches: 10. CDR3 sequence: CASSPKGTAYYEQYF. In nucleotides, the CDR3 is TGTGCCAGCAGCCCCAAAGGGACAGCCTACTACGAGCAGTACTTC.

This chain connects TRBV6-4 to TRBJ2-2; possible D gene TRBD1, 6 bases. V lost 8 bases and J lost 0, with 16 bases in between. Germline CDR1 and CDR2: MRHNA and SNTAGT. The CDR3 length is 16 residues. CDR3 sequence: CASASFQGTNTGELFF. CDR3 bases: TGTGCCAGCGCAAGTTTTCAGGGGACGAACACCGGGGAGCTGTTTTTT.

The rearrangement joins TRBV10-1 to TRBJ1-1; the D is unclear. The CDR3 covers 11 residues. CDR1 and CDR2 from the germline V gene are WNHNN and SYGVQD (reference sequence). V lost 3 bases to trimming and J lost 11 bases, with 10 bases between them. This chain's CDR3 is CASSDEVRAFF. The DNA of the CDR3 is TGCGCCAGCAGTGATGAGGTGAGGGCTTTCTTT.

DNA for the CDR3: TGCGCCAGCAGCCAGGGGCAGGGCGAGCAGTACTTC. Protein sequence: CASSQGQGEQYF. The chain joins TRBV4-1 to TRBJ2-7; a possible D gene is TRBD1 (5 bases). The V gene lost 3 bases and the J gene lost 6 bases, with 9 bases spanning the gap. The CDR3 length is 12 residues. The germline CDR1 and CDR2 sequences are MGHRA and YSYEKL.

This chain uses TRBV12-3 or TRBV12-4 with TRBJ1-5, with 8 nucleotides matching TRBD1. This CDR3 contains 12 residues. V lost 3 bases to trimming and J lost 11 bases; unmatched junction nucleotides: 3. CDR3 region: CASSFIQGAQHF. The CDR3 DNA reads as TGTGCCAGCAGTTTTATACAGGGGGCCCAGCATTTT.

V usage is TRBV29-1 and J usage is TRBJ2-2; possible D gene TRBD2, 5 bases. The CDR3 has 11 residues. Germline CDR1 SQVTM, CDR2 ANQGSEA. Trimming removed 7 bases at V and 6 bases at J, with 9 bases between. In DNA, the CDR3 is TGCAGCGCCCTACTAGCCGGGGAGCTGTTTTTT. This encodes CSALLAGELFF.

The chain has TRBV14 and TRBJ2-7, with D perhaps TRBD1 (6 bases). CDR3 length: 15 residues. Germline V gene sequence: CDR1 SGHDN, CDR2 FVKESK. V was trimmed by 3 bases and J by 6 bases, leaving 18 bases between them. CDR3 region: CASSQITGTRFEQYF. The DNA for the CDR3 is TGTGCCAGCAGCCAGATAACCGGGACACGGTTCGAGCAGTACTTC.

This clone was counted once. The V and J genes are TRBV27 and TRBJ1-2, with 7 bases that match TRBD1. Unmatched junction bases numbered 13, after V lost 8 bases and J lost 7 bases. The CDR3 sequence is 14 residues long. Germline CDR1 is MNHEY and CDR2 is SMNVEV (reference sequence). The CDR3 reads CASGLPTGLGGYTF. In nucleotides, the CDR3 is TGTGCCAGCGGTCTACCGACAGGGCTAGGTGGCTACACCTTC.

This clone was found a few times. The chain is built from TRBV5-1 and TRBJ1-1; 7 bases match TRBD1. This CDR3 is built from 14 residues. V lost 4 bases to trimming and J lost 8 bases; unmatched junction nucleotides: 11. CDR1 SGHRS and CDR2 YFSETQ come from the germline V gene. In DNA, the CDR3 is TGCGCCAGCAGCCCGGCGGGGACAGCCTTAGAAGCTTTCTTT. Residues: CASSPAGTALEAFF.

The V and J genes are TRBV30 and TRBJ1-1; a possible D gene is TRBD1 (5 bases). Germline V lookup: CDR1 GTSNPN, CDR2 SVGIG (reference sequence). V gave up 3 bases and J gave up 0 bases, with 14 bases separating them. This CDR3 comprises 15 residues. The CDR3 bases are TGTGCCTGGAGCGGGAGACAGTTTCTGAACACTGAAGCTTTCTTT. Translated, it gives CAWSGRQFLNTEAFF.

The J gene is TRBJ1-1, the V gene TRBV7-6; 7 bases map to TRBD1. Trimming removed 6 bases from V and 1 base from J; junction bases left unmatched: 14. The CDR3 is 17 residues long. From germline, CDR1 is SGHVS and CDR2 FNYEAQ. CDR3 nucleotides: TGTGCCAGCAGGGCCACACCACAGGGGCCGGGGAACACTGAAGCTTTCTTT. This codes for CASRATPQGPGNTEAFF.

The CDR3 is CASSDGFRPGNQPQHF. In DNA form, the CDR3 reads TGTGCCAGCAGTGATGGCTTCAGGCCGGGCAATCAGCCCCAGCATTTT. V gene TRBV6-1 combines with J gene TRBJ1-5; the D is unclear. The ends were cut back, 3 bases at V and 2 bases at J, with 14 bases in the middle. In germline, CDR1 is MNHNS, CDR2 SASEGT. The CDR3 contains 16 residues.

Here the CDR3 reads CASSGRGRESSYEQYF. The CDR3 DNA follows: TGTGCCAGCAGCGGTAGAGGGAGGGAAAGCTCCTACGAGCAGTACTTC. The chain employs TRBV7-2 and TRBJ2-7, with 7 bases fitting TRBD2. The germline V gene encodes CDR1 SGHTA and CDR2 FQGNSA. Trimming cost V 5 bases and J 0 bases; bases outside gene matches: 10. The CDR3 loop spans 16 amino acids. The variable domain in full, completed from reference TRBV7-2 and TRBJ2-7, reads GAGVSQSPSNKVTEKGKDVELRCDPISGHTALYWYRQSLGQGLEFLIYFQGNSAPDKSGLPSDRFSAERTGGSVSTLTIQRTQQEDSAVYLCASSGRGRESSYEQYFGPGTRLTVT.

This clone was found once. The chain joins TRBV10-1 to TRBJ2-3; tentatively, D is TRBD1 (5 bases). The V and J ends lost 5 bases and 8 bases respectively, with 14 bases between them. Germline lookup yields CDR1 WNHNN and CDR2 SYGVQD (reference sequence). The CDR3 extends over 13 amino acids. In nucleotides, the CDR3 is TGCGCCAGCAGTAGCCAGGACACCATTACGCAGTATTTT. Protein product: CASSSQDTITQYF.

This chain joins TRBV19 and TRBJ2-7; TRBD2 matches at 7 bases. CDR1 and CDR2 from the germline V gene are LNHDA and SQIVND (reference sequence). The CDR3 length is 13 residues. The trim removed 5 bases at V and 5 bases at J, leaving 6 bases unmatched. The CDR3 spells CASSSGGWDEQYF. CDR3 DNA sequence: TGTGCCAGTAGTTCGGGAGGTTGGGACGAGCAGTACTTC.

V is TRBV7-8 and J is TRBJ1-4; D gene ambiguous. Germline-derived CDR1 and CDR2 are SGHVS and FQNEAQ. V shed 5 bases and J shed 9 bases, with 22 bases lying between them. The CDR3 runs to 16 residues. DNA for the CDR3: TGTGCCAGCAGCCCCCTAGTCCGGCCTGACCCCCAAAAACTGTTTTTT. It is translated as CASSPLVRPDPQKLFF.

Only one count was recorded for this clone. The rearrangement uses TRBV12-3 or TRBV12-4 and TRBJ1-2; 9 nucleotides agree with TRBD1. There are 11 residues in the CDR3. After removal of 4 bases from V and 13 bases from J, the junction contained 4 bases not matched to a gene. This CDR3 is CASSYRGRGTF. The CDR3 DNA follows: TGTGCCAGCAGTTACAGGGGGCGCGGCACCTTC.

The J gene is TRBJ2-6, the V gene TRBV27; perhaps TRBD1 as D (6 bases). CDR3 length equals 16 residues. Germline assignment: CDR1 MNHEY and CDR2 SMNVEV (reference sequence). V lost 3 bases and J lost 2, with 11 bases in between. The CDR3 DNA sequence: TGTGCCAGCAGTTTCCTAACAGGGACTGGGGCCAACGTCCTGACTTTC. Protein: CASSFLTGTGANVLTF.

The chain recombines TRBV4-1 with TRBJ1-6; no reliable D call. Germline loops: CDR1 MGHRA, CDR2 YSYEKL. Trimming shortened V by 0 bases and J by 4 bases, and 16 bases separated the two germline ends. The CDR3 runs to 18 residues. The CDR3 nucleotides read TGCGCCAGCAGCCAAGATGGCCCCCCCGTTCTTTATAATTCACCCCTCCACTTT. This sequence encodes CASSQDGPPVLYNSPLHF.

V gene TRBV9 combines with J gene TRBJ2-1; D call uncertain. V lost 0 bases and J 3 bases, leaving 7 bases between the germline ends. Germline V CDR1 and CDR2: SGDLS, YYNGEE. The CDR3 covers 14 residues. CDR3 sequence reads: CASSVDSSYNEQFF. CDR3 sequence (DNA): TGTGCCAGCAGCGTAGACAGTAGCTACAATGAGCAGTTCTTC.

The genes are TRBV13 and TRBJ2-5; possible D gene TRBD2, 6 bases. The germline CDR1 and CDR2 sequences are PRHDT and FYEKMQ (reference sequence). The CDR3 covers 15 residues. The V end was cut by 2 bases, the J end by 4 bases, with 14 bases between. The CDR3, as DNA: TGTGCCAGCAGCTTAAGGACCCGGGGAGGAGAGACCCAGTACTTC. This gives the protein CASSLRTRGGETQYF.